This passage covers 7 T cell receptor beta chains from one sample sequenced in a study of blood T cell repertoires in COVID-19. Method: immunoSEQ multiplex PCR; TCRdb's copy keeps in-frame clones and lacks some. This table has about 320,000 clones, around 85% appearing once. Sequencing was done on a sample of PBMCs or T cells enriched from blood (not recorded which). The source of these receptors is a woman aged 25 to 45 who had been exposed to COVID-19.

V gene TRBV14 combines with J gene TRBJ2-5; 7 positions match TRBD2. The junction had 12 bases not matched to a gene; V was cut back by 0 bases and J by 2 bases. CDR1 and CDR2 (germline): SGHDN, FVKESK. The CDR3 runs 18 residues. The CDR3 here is CASSQDTTGLVLQETQYF. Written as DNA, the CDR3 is TGTGCCAGCAGCCAAGACACTACCGGACTAGTGTTACAAGAGACCCAGTACTTC.

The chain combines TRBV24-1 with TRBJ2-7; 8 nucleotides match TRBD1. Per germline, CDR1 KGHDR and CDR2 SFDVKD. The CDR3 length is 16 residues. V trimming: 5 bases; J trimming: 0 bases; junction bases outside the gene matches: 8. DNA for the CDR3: TGTGCCACCAGTGCAAACACAGGGGGAAGCTCCTACGAGCAGTACTTC. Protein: CATSANTGGSSYEQYF.

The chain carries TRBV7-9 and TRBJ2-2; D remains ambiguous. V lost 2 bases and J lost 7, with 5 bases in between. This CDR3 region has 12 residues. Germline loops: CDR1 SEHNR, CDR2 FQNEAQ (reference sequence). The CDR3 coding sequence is TGTGCCAGCAGCTTAACAAGCGGGGAGCTGTTTTTT. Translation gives CASSLTSGELFF.

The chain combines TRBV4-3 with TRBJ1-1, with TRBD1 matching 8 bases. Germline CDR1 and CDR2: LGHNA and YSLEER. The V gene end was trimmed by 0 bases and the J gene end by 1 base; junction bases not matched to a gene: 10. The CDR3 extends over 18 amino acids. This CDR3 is CASSQDAPLTGENTEAFF. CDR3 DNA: TGCGCCAGCAGCCAAGATGCCCCCCTGACAGGGGAGAACACTGAAGCTTTCTTT.

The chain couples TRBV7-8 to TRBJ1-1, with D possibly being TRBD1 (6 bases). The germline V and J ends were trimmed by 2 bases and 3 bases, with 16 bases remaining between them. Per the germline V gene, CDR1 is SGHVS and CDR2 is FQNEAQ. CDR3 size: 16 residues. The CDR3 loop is CASSLRLWGRDTEAFF. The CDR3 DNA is TGTGCCAGCAGCTTAAGGCTCTGGGGGCGGGACACTGAAGCTTTCTTT.

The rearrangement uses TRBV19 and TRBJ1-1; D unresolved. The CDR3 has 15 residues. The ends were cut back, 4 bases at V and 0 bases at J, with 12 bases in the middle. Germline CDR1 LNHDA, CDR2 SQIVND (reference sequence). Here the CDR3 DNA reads TGTGCCAGTAGTACTGGCGGAGCGATGAACACTGAAGCTTTCTTT. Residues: CASSTGGAMNTEAFF.

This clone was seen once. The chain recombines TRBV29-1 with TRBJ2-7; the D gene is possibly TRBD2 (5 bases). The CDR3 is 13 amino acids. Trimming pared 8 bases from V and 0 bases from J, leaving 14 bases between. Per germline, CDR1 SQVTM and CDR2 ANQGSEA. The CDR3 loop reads CSITSQFSYEQYF. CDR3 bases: TGCAGCATTACTAGTCAGTTCTCCTACGAGCAGTACTTC.